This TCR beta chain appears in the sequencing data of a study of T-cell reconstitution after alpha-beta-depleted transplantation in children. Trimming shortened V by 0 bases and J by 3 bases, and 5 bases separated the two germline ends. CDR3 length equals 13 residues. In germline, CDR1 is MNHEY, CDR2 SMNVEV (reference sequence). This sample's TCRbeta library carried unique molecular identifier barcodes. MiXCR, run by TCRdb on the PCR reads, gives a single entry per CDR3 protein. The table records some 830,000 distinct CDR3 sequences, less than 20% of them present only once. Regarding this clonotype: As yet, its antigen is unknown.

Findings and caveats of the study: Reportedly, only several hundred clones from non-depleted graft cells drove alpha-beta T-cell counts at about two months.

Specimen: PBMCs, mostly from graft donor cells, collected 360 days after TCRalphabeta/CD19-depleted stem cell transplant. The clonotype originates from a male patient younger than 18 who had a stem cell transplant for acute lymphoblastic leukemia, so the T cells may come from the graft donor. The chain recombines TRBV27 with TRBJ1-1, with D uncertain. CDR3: CASSLSRHTEAFF. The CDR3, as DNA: TGTGCCAGCAGTTTATCTCGTCACACTGAAGCTTTCTTT.